Listed here are 30 T cell receptor beta chains from one sample, sequenced in a study of PD-L1 blockade in urothelial cancer. Specified time point: peripheral blood 6 weeks after treatment start. Sequencing used immunoSEQ multiplex PCR; TCRdb keeps in-frame clones, though not all of them. The data contain about 120,000 clones, around nine tenths of them singletons. The starting material was PBMCs, obtained around atezolizumab (anti-PD-L1) treatment. The receptors originated from a man aged 60-69 years with urothelial cancer.

The rearrangement joins TRBV30 to TRBJ2-5, with D maybe TRBD1 (5 bases). Judging by the DNA end, TRBJ2-7 fits better; the J call may be wrong. The germline V gene encodes CDR1 GTSNPN and CDR2 SVGIG (reference sequence). This CDR3 comprises 13 residues. The CDR3 coding sequence is TGTGCCTGGAGTGCTACAGGCCCCTACGAGCAGTACTTC. It is translated as CAWSATGPYEQYF.

The chain carries TRBV18 and TRBJ1-3; a possible D gene is TRBD1 (6 bases). This CDR3 comprises 16 residues. V gave up 1 base and J gave up 1 base, with 11 bases separating them. The V gene's germline CDR1 is KGHSH and CDR2 LQKENI. The CDR3 is CASSPLKGGSGNTIYF. The CDR3 nucleotides are TGTGCCAGCTCACCACTGAAAGGGGGTTCTGGAAACACCATATATTTT.

V and J are TRBV28 and TRBJ1-2, with 9 bases that match TRBD1. V was clipped by 4 bases and J by 8 bases; unmatched bases: 5. Germline V gene data show CDR1 as MDHEN and CDR2 as SYDVKM. The CDR3 consists of 13 residues. CDR3 sequence (DNA): TGTGCCAGCAGTTCGGGACAGGGAAGCGGCTACACCTTC. Protein product: CASSSGQGSGYTF.

This chain uses TRBV5-4 with TRBJ2-7; D possibly corresponds to TRBD2 (6 bases). This CDR3 is 15 amino acids long. Trimming removed 1 base at V and 5 bases at J, with 16 bases between. Germline CDR1 is SGHNT and CDR2 is YYREEE (reference sequence). The CDR3 reads CASSLPPGSDHEQYF. DNA for the CDR3: TGTGCCAGCAGCTTGCCGCCCGGGAGTGATCACGAGCAGTACTTC.

The chain uses TRBV19 and TRBJ1-1; possibly TRBD1 for D (5 bases). Germline V gene lookup returns CDR1 LNHDA and CDR2 SQIVND (reference sequence). This CDR3 is built from 11 residues. Deletions cut 7 bases from V and 4 bases from J, with 7 bases between. The CDR3 DNA reads as TGTGCCAGTACTCAGGGCACTGAAGCTTTCTTT. This sequence encodes CASTQGTEAFF.

The genes are TRBV28 and TRBJ1-1; 9 bases line up with TRBD1. V lost 3 bases, J lost 1 base, and 3 bases stayed unmatched. Germline values: CDR1 MDHEN, CDR2 SYDVKM. The CDR3 covers 15 residues. CDR3 loop: CASSFPDRGNTEAFF. The DNA of the CDR3 is TGTGCCAGCAGTTTCCCGGACAGGGGGAACACTGAAGCTTTCTTT.

The V and J genes are TRBV28 and TRBJ2-1, with 7 bases lining up with TRBD2. The CDR3 is 12 amino acids. Germline CDR1 and CDR2: MDHEN and SYDVKM. The J segment lost 7 bases and the V segment lost 6 bases, leaving 3 bases of the junction unmatched. The CDR3 region is CASRGLPNEQFF. CDR3 coding DNA: TGTGCCAGCAGGGGACTACCTAATGAGCAGTTCTTC.

About this clone: An end of the junction does not agree with germline; a read error may underlie this. The gene calls are TRBV7-7 and TRBJ2-7; maybe TRBD1 (7 bases). Per germline, CDR1 SSHAT and CDR2 FNYEAQ (reference sequence). CDR3 length equals 13 residues. CDR3 in amino acids: CASSLGQGGEQYF. CDR3 nucleotides: TGTGCTAGCAGCTTAGGGCAGGGGGGCGAGCAGTACTTC.

V usage is TRBV5-1 and J usage is TRBJ2-3; D gene unclear. Germline loops: CDR1 SGHRS, CDR2 YFSETQ. V gave up 4 bases and J gave up 6 bases, with 15 bases separating them. The CDR3 length is 14 residues. The CDR3 DNA sequence: TGCGCCAGCAGCGCGGATACTCCCATTGATACGCAGTATTTT. It yields the protein CASSADTPIDTQYF.

The V call is TRBV11-2, the J call TRBJ2-2; TRBD2 aligns across 9 bases. CDR1 is SGHAT, CDR2 FQNNGV, per germline. Germline trimming cut 4 bases from V and 6 bases from J; bases unmatched to any gene: 3. This CDR3 is built from 14 residues. CDR3 sequence (DNA): TGTGCCAGCAGCTCGCGGGGGGGGCCCGGGGAGCTGTTTTTT. Its translation: CASSSRGGPGELFF.

The V gene is TRBV2, the J gene TRBJ2-5, with 10 bases that match TRBD2. Germline loops: CDR1 SNHLY, CDR2 FYNNEI. This CDR3 is 15 amino acids long. V was pared by 11 bases and J by 2 bases, with 11 bases of the junction left unmatched. The CDR3 loop reads CAGSSGGAWQETQYF. The DNA of the CDR3 is TGTGCCGGCTCAAGCGGGGGGGCGTGGCAAGAGACCCAGTACTTC. The full variable domain, rest sourced from reference TRBV2 and TRBJ2-5, is EPEVTQTPSHQVTQMGQEVILRCVPISNHLYFYWYRQILGQKVEFLVSFYNNEISEKSEIFDDQFSVERPDGSNFTLKIRSTKLEDSAMYFCAGSSGGAWQETQYFGPGTRLLVL.

The chain has TRBV6-5 and TRBJ1-5; D is uncertain. Deletions cut 0 bases from V and 5 bases from J, with 8 bases between. Germline V gene lookup returns CDR1 MNHEY and CDR2 SVGAGI. The CDR3 is 14 residues long. This CDR3 reads CASSYSRVDQPQHF. CDR3 DNA: TGTGCCAGCAGTTACTCCCGGGTGGATCAGCCCCAGCATTTT.

The V gene is TRBV6-1, the J gene TRBJ2-2; D is unresolved. Trimming took 10 bases from V and 1 from J, leaving 7 bases between them. The CDR3 consists of 12 residues. Germline CDR1 reads MNHNS; CDR2 reads SASEGT. The CDR3: CAIRRNTGELFF. The CDR3 nucleotides read TGTGCCATAAGGAGGAACACCGGGGAGCTGTTTTTT.

The J gene is TRBJ2-6, the V gene TRBV5-1; TRBD2 matches 9 bases. V shed 0 bases, J shed 0 bases, and the junction held 7 bases outside the gene matches. Germline loops: CDR1 SGHRS, CDR2 YFSETQ. CDR3 length: 19 amino acids. This CDR3 reads CASSLGAGGPISGANVLTF. CDR3 coding DNA: TGCGCCAGCAGCTTGGGGGCGGGGGGGCCAATCTCTGGGGCCAACGTCCTGACTTTC.

V gene TRBV18 combines with J gene TRBJ2-7; D possibly corresponds to TRBD1 (5 bases). Deletions cut 0 bases from V and 2 bases from J, with 5 bases between. Germline CDR1 and CDR2: KGHSH and LQKENI. The CDR3 consists of 13 residues. In nucleotides, the CDR3 is TGTGCCAGCTCACCACCGGACACCTACGAGCAGTACTTC. The encoded protein is CASSPPDTYEQYF.

This clone was detected many times. The rearrangement joins TRBV19 to TRBJ1-3; D not resolved. This CDR3 region has 13 residues. V shed 3 bases and J shed 3 bases, with 6 bases lying between them. The V gene's germline CDR1 is LNHDA and CDR2 SQIVND (reference sequence). CDR3 amino acids: CASSMTGGNTIYF. CDR3 bases: TGTGCCAGTAGTATGACGGGTGGAAACACCATATATTTT. The full variable domain, with the rest looked up from reference TRBV19 and TRBJ1-3, is DGGITQSPKYLFRKEGQNVTLSCEQNLNHDAMYWYRQDPGQGLRLIYYSQIVNDFQKGDIAEGYSVSREKKESFPLTVTSAQKNPTAFYLCASSMTGGNTIYFGEGSWLTVV.

This chain joins TRBV28 and TRBJ1-2; 7 bases are a match to TRBD1. Trimming took 10 bases from V and 3 from J; bases not matched to a gene: 2. Germline V gene data show CDR1 as MDHEN and CDR2 as SYDVKM. This CDR3 spans 11 amino acids. The CDR3 DNA reads TGTGCCACGACAGGGTACTATGGCTACACCTTC. Translation: CATTGYYGYTF.

The CDR3 is CASTPQVTYNEQFF. The CDR3 nucleotides read TGCGCCAGCACTCCGCAGGTTACCTACAATGAGCAGTTCTTC. The chain combines TRBV10-2 with TRBJ2-1; D ambiguous. CDR1 and CDR2 from the germline V gene are WSHSY and SAAADI. This CDR3 comprises 14 residues. V was cut by 7 bases and J by 2 bases, with 12 bases left in between.

This sequence joins TRBV5-1 and TRBJ2-5, with no clear D. CDR1 and CDR2 (germline): SGHRS, YFSETQ. The CDR3 runs to 14 residues. Trimming shortened V by 0 bases and J by 2 bases, and 8 bases separated the two germline ends. The CDR3 loop is CASSLGRVQETQYF. Here the CDR3 DNA reads TGCGCCAGCAGCTTGGGTCGGGTACAAGAGACCCAGTACTTC.

This clone has a single count. Written as DNA, the CDR3 is TGTGCCAGCAGTTACCGGGTAGCGGGGGAGTACAATGAGCAGTTCTTC. It specifies CASSYRVAGEYNEQFF. V and J are TRBV6-5 and TRBJ2-1, with TRBD2 matching 9 bases. This CDR3 region has 16 residues. With 2 bases clipped from V and 4 bases from J, the junction kept 6 bases outside the gene matches. The germline CDR1 and CDR2 sequences are MNHEY and SVGAGI.

The J gene is TRBJ2-1, the V gene TRBV5-1; the match to TRBD2 covers 8 bases. The CDR3 runs 12 residues. The junction had 4 bases not matched to a gene; V was cut back by 4 bases and J by 10 bases. Germline values: CDR1 SGHRS, CDR2 YFSETQ. Written as DNA, the CDR3 is TGCGCCAGCAGCCATGGGACTAGGGAGCAGTTCTTC. This translates into CASSHGTREQFF.

The chain carries TRBV4-2 and TRBJ2-7, with TRBD1 matching over 10 bases. This CDR3 comprises 15 residues. Per the germline V gene, CDR1 is LGHNA and CDR2 is YNFKEQ. The J segment lost 3 bases and the V segment lost 0 bases, leaving 2 bases of the junction unmatched. The CDR3 DNA follows: TGTGCCAGCAGCCAAGACCGGACAGGGGGCTACGAGCAGTACTTC. It encodes CASSQDRTGGYEQYF.

The chain has TRBV12-5 and TRBJ2-7, with D tentatively TRBD2 (6 bases). CDR3 length: 15 residues. Germline assignment: CDR1 LGHNT and CDR2 FRNRAP. V was cut by 7 bases and J by 1 base, with 17 bases left in between. For the CDR3, the DNA is TGTGCTAGTGCTCAACGGGGACTCTGGTCCTACGAGCAGTACTTC. It is translated as CASAQRGLWSYEQYF.

The J gene is TRBJ2-5, the V gene TRBV14; D is uncertain. The germline gives CDR1 SGHDN, CDR2 FVKESK. This CDR3 comprises 12 residues. The CDR3 DNA sequence: TGTTTCTTAGAGGTGTTGGGAGAGACCCAGTACTTC. Translated, it gives CFLEVLGETQYF.

V is TRBV5-1 and J is TRBJ2-7; the match to TRBD1 covers 7 bases. This CDR3 region has 13 residues. V trimming: 4 bases; J trimming: 1 base; junction bases outside the gene matches: 2. Looked up from germline, CDR1 is SGHRS and CDR2 is YFSETQ. The CDR3 here is CASSGDSSYEQYF. CDR3 nucleotides: TGCGCCAGCAGCGGGGACAGTTCCTACGAGCAGTACTTC.

The CDR3: CASSLNRDSNEKLFF. CDR3 bases: TGTGCCAGCTCACTTAACCGGGACAGCAATGAAAAACTGTTTTTT. This chain connects TRBV18 to TRBJ1-4, with TRBD1 matching over 7 bases. Germline V gene sequence: CDR1 KGHSH, CDR2 LQKENI. CDR3 length: 15 residues. The ends lost 4 bases at V and 5 bases at J; junction bases unmatched: 7.

This chain connects TRBV11-3 to TRBJ2-5; possible D gene TRBD1, 6 bases. This CDR3 region has 14 residues. Germline CDR1 is SGHNT and CDR2 is YENEEA. Trimming shortened V by 1 base and J by 3 bases, and 9 bases separated the two germline ends. The CDR3 DNA follows: TGTGCCAGCAGCTTAGGGGGGCCTGAAGAGACCCAGTACTTC. Translation: CASSLGGPEETQYF.

The chain couples TRBV9 to TRBJ2-2, with 7 positions matching TRBD1. The CDR3 is 13 amino acids. Trimming cost V 7 bases and J 3 bases; bases outside gene matches: 3. The germline CDR1 and CDR2 sequences are SGDLS and YYNGEE. Here the CDR3 reads CASYDRDTGELFF. Here the CDR3 DNA reads TGTGCCAGCTATGACAGGGACACCGGGGAGCTGTTTTTT.

This clone showed up just once. V is TRBV19 and J is TRBJ1-3, with unresolved D. Trimming removed 3 bases at V and 0 bases at J, with 15 bases between. CDR3 size: 17 residues. CDR1 is LNHDA, CDR2 SQIVND, per germline (reference sequence). CDR3 nucleotide sequence: TGTGCCAGTAGTATTTATCGGCGAACTAGCTCTGGAAACACCATATATTTT. This codes for CASSIYRRTSSGNTIYF.

This clone appeared once. This chain joins TRBV5-4 and TRBJ2-2; 7 bases match TRBD1. This CDR3 region has 16 residues. The germline gives CDR1 SGHNT, CDR2 YYREEE (reference sequence). The J segment lost 5 bases and the V segment lost 1 base, leaving 8 bases of the junction unmatched. This chain's CDR3 is CASSLPGTEVTGELFF. The CDR3 region has the DNA TGTGCCAGCAGCTTGCCCGGGACAGAAGTGACCGGGGAGCTGTTTTTT.